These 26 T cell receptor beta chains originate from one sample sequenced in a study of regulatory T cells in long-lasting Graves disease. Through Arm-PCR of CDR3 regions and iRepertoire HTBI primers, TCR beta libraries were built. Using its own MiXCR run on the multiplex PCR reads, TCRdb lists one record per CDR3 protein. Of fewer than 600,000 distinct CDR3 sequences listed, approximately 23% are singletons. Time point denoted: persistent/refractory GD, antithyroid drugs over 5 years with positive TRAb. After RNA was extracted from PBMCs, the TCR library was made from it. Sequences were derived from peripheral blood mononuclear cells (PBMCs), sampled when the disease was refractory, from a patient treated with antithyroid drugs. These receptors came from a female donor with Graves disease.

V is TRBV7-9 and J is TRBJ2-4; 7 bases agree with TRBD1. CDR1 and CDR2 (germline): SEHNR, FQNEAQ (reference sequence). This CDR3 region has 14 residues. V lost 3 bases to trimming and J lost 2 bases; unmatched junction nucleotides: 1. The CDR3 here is CASSLTGTKNIQYF. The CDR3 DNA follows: TGTGCCAGCAGCTTGACAGGGACCAAAAACATTCAGTACTTC.

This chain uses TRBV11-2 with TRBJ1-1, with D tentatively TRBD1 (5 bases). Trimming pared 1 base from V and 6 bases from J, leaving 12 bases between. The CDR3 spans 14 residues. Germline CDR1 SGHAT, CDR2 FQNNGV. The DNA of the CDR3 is TGTGCCAGCAGCTTAGTAAAGGGCAGGGCTGAAGCTTTCTTT. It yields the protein CASSLVKGRAEAFF. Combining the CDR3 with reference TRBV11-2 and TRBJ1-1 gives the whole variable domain EAGVAQSPRYKIIEKRQSVAFWCNPISGHATLYWYQQILGQGPKLLIQFQNNGVVDDSQLPKDRFSAERLKGVDSTLKIQPAKLEDSAVYLCASSLVKGRAEAFFGQGTRLTVV.

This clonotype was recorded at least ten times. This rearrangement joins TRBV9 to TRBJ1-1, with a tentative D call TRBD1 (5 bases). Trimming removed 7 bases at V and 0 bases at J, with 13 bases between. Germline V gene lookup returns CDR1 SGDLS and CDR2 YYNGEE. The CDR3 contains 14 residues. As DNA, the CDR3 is TGTGCCAGCGGACGAGGGACGGTGAACACTGAAGCTTTCTTT. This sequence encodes CASGRGTVNTEAFF.

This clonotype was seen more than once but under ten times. DNA for the CDR3: TGTGCCAGCAGTGGACGGGACAGGCCGAGTGAGCAGTACTTC. Protein sequence: CASSGRDRPSEQYF. This chain links TRBV6-1 with TRBJ2-7; 8 nucleotides agree with TRBD1. Germline V gene sequence: CDR1 MNHNS, CDR2 SASEGT. With V trimmed by 4 bases and J by 7 bases, 9 bases remained unmatched. The CDR3 spans 14 residues.

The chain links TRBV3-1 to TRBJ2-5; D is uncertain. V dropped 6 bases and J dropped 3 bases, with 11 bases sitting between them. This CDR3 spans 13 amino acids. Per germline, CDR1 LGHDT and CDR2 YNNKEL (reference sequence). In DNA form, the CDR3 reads TGTGCCAGCAGGGCAGGTCTGAAAGAGACCCAGTACTTC. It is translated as CASRAGLKETQYF.

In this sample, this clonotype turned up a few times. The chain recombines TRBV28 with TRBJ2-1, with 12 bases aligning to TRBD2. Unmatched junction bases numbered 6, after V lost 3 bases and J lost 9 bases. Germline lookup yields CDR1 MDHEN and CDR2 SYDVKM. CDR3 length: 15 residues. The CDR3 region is CASSLTSGGRSEQFF. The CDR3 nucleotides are TGTGCCAGCAGTTTGACTAGCGGGGGAAGGAGTGAGCAGTTCTTC.

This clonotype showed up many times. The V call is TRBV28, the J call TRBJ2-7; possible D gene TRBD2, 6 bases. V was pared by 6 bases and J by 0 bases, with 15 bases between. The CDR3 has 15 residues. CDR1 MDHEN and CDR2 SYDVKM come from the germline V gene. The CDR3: CASRSPDGSSYEQYF. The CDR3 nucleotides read TGTGCCAGCAGGTCCCCCGACGGGAGCTCCTACGAGCAGTACTTC.

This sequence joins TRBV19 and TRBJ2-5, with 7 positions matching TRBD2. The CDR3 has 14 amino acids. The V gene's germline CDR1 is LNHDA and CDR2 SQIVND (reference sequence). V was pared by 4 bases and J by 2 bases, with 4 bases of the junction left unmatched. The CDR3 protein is CASSKRGLQETQYF. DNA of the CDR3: TGTGCCAGTAGTAAAAGGGGACTACAAGAGACCCAGTACTTC.

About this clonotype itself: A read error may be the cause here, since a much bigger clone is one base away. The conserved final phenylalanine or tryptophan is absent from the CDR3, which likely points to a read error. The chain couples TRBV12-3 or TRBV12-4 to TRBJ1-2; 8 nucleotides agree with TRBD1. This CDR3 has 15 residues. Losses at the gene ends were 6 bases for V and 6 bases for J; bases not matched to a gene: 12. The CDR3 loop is CASRSRDRTLHGYTS. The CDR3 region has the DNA TGTGCCAGCAGATCCCGGGACAGGACCCTCCATGGCTACACCTCC.

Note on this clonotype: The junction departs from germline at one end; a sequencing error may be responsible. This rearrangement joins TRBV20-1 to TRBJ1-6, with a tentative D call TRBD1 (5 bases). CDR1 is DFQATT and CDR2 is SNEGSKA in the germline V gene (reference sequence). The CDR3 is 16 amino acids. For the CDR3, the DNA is TGCGGTGCTAGACCCTTGGGGAAGGGGTATAATTCACCCCTCCACTTT. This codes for CGARPLGKGYNSPLHF.

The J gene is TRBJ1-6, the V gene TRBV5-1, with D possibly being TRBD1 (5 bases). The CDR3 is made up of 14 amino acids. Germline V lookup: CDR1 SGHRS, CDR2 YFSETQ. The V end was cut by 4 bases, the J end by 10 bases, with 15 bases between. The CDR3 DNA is TGCGCCAGCAGCCGGCTGGGGGAAAGCTCACCCCTCCACTTT. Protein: CASSRLGESSPLHF.

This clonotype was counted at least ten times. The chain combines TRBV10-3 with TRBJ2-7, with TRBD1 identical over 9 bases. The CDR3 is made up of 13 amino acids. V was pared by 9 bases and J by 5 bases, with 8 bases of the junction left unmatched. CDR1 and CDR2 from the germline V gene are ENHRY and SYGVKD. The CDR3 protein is CAITGQGQDEQYF. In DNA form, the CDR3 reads TGTGCCATAACTGGACAGGGGCAGGACGAGCAGTACTTC.

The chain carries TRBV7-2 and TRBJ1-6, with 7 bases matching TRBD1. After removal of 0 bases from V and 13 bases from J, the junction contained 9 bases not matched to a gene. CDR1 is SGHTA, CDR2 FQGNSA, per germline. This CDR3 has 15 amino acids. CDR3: CASSLAHQGGSPLHF. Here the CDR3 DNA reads TGTGCCAGCAGCTTAGCGCACCAGGGGGGCTCCCCCCTCCACTTT.

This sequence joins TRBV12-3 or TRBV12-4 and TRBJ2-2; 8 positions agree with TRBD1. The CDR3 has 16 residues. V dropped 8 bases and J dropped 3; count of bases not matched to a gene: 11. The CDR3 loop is CASRKGRGRDTGELFF. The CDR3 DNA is TGTGCCAGCCGAAAAGGCAGGGGGCGCGACACCGGGGAGCTGTTTTTT.

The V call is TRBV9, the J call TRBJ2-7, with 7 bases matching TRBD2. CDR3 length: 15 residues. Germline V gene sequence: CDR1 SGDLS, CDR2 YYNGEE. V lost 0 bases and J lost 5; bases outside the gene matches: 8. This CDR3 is CASSVGGGGGNEQYF. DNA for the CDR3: TGTGCCAGCAGCGTAGGGGGCGGGGGAGGCAACGAGCAGTACTTC.

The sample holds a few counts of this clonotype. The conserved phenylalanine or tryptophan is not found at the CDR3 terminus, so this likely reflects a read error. The CDR3 loop is CASYRIGSYNEQFL. CDR3 sequence (DNA): TGTGCCAGCTACAGGATTGGCTCCTACAATGAGCAGTTCCTC. The chain is built from TRBV2 and TRBJ2-1, with TRBD1 as a possible D gene (5 bases). The CDR3 has 14 amino acids. Trimming left V 8 bases short and J 0 bases short, with 11 bases between. The germline gives CDR1 SNHLY, CDR2 FYNNEI.

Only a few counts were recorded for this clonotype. In DNA, the CDR3 is TGTGCCAGCAGTTCCCCCGGGACTAGCGGGAGTAGTTTTGATGAGCAGTTCTTC. Protein sequence: CASSSPGTSGSSFDEQFF. This chain links TRBV28 with TRBJ2-1; the match to TRBD2 covers 14 bases. Trimming cost V 4 bases and J 8 bases; bases outside gene matches: 13. CDR1 is MDHEN and CDR2 is SYDVKM in the germline V gene. The CDR3 length is 18 residues.

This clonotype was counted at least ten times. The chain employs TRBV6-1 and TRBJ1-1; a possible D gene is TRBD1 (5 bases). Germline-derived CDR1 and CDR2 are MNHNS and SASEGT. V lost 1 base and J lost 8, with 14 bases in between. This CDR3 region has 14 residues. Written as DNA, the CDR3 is TGTGCCAGCAGTGAAGGGGGGGAGATCCCCGAAGCTTTCTTT. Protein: CASSEGGEIPEAFF.

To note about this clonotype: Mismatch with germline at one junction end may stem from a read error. In nucleotides, the CDR3 is TGTGCCAGTAGTATTACTCTGACCTCTGGAACCACCATATATTTT. It yields the protein CASSITLTSGTTIYF. The chain joins TRBV19 to TRBJ1-3; D gene uncertain. The CDR3 loop spans 15 amino acids. Germline CDR1 LNHDA, CDR2 SQIVND (reference sequence).

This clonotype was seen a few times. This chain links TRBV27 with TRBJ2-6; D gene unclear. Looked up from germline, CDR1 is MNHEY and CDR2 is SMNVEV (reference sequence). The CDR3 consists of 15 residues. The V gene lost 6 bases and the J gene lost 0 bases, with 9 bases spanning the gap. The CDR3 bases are TGTGCCAGCAGAGGGCTAGACTCTGGGGCCAACGTCCTGACTTTC. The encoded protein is CASRGLDSGANVLTF. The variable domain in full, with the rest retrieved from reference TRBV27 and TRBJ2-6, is EAQVTQNPRYLITVTGKKLTVTCSQNMNHEYMSWYRQDPGLGLRQIYYSMNVEVTDKGDVPEGYKVSRKEKRNFPLILESPSPNQTSLYFCASRGLDSGANVLTFGAGSRLTVL.

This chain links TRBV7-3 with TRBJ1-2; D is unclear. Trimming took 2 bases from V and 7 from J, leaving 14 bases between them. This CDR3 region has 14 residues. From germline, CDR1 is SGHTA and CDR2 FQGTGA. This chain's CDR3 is CASSLLIVDCGYTF. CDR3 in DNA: TGTGCCAGCAGCTTACTAATCGTGGACTGTGGCTACACCTTC.

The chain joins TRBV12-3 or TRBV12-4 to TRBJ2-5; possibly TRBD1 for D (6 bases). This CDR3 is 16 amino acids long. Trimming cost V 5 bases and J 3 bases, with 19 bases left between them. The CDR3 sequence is CASSDTGTPAEETQYF. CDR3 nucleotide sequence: TGTGCCAGCAGTGATACCGGGACACCGGCGGAAGAGACCCAGTACTTC.

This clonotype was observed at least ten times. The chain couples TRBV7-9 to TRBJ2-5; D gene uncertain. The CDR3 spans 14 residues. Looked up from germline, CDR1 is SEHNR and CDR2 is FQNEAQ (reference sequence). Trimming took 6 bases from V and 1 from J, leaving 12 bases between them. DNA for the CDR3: TGTGCCAGCAGAACCTCTAACAGCCAAGAGACCCAGTACTTC. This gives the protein CASRTSNSQETQYF.

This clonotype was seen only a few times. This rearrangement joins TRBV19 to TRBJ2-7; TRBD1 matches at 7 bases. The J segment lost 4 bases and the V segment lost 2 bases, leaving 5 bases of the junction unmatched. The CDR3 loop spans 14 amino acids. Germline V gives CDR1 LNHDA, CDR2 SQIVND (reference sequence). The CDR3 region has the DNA TGTGCCAGTAGTATACGACAGGGTGTTTACGAGCAGTACTTC. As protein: CASSIRQGVYEQYF.

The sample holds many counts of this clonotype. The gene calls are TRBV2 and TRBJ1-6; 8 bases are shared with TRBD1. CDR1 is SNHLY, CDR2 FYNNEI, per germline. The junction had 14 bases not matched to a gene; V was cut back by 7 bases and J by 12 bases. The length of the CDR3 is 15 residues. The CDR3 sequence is CASTREQGEGLPLHF. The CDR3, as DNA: TGTGCCAGCACCAGGGAACAGGGGGAAGGTTTACCCCTCCACTTT.

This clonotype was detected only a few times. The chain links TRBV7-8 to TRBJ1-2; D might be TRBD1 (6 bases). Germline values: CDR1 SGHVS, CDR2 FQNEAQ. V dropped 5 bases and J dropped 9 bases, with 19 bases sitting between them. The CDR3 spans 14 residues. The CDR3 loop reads CASSALPGGHSYTF. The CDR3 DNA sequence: TGTGCCAGCAGCGCCCTCCCCGGGGGGCATAGCTACACCTTC.